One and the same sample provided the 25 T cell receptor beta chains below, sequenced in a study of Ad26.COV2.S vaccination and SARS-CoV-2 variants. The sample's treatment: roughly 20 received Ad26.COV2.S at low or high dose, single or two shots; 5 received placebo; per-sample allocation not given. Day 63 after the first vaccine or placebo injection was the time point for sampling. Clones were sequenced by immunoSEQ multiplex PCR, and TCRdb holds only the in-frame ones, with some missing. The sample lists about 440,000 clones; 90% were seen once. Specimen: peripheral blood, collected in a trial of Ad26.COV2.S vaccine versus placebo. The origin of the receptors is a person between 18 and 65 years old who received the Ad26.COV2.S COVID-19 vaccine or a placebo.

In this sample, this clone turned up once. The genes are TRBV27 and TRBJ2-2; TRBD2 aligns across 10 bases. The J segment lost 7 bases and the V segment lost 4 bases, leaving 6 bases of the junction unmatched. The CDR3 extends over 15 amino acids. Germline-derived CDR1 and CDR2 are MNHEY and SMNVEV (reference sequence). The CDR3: CASSWEREGRGELFF. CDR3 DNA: TGTGCCAGCAGTTGGGAGCGGGAGGGCCGCGGGGAGCTGTTTTTT.

This CDR3 is CASRSTDTWNTEAFF. The CDR3 DNA sequence: TGTGCCAGCAGGAGCACGGACACTTGGAACACTGAAGCTTTCTTT. The chain uses TRBV28 and TRBJ1-1; D possibly corresponds to TRBD1 (5 bases). There are 15 residues in the CDR3. Germline values: CDR1 MDHEN, CDR2 SYDVKM. Deletions cut 6 bases from V and 1 base from J, with 15 bases between.

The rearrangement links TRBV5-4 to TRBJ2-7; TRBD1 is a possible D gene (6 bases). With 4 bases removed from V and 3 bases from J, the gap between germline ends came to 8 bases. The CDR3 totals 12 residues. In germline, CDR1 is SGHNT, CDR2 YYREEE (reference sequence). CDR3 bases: TGTGCCAGCAGCCGAGGGGGCTACGAGCAGTACTTC. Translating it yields CASSRGGYEQYF.

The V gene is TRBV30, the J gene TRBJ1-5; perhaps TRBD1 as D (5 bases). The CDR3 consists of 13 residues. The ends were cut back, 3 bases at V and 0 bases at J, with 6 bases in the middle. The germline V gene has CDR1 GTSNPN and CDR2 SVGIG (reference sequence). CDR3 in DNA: TGTGCCTGGAGCGGGGGTAGCAATCAGCCCCAGCATTTT. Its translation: CAWSGGSNQPQHF.

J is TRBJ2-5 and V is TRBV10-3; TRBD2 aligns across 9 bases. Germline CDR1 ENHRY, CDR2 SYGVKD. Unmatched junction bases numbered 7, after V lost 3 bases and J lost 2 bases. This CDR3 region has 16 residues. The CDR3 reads CAISEPTSGRQETQYF. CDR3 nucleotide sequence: TGTGCCATCAGTGAACCGACTAGCGGACGACAAGAGACCCAGTACTTC.

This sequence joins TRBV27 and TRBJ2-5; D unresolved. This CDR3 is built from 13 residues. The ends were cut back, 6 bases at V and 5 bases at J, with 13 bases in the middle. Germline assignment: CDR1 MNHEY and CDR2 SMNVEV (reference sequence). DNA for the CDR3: TGTGCCAGCAGACCTCAAGGAGTGGAGACCCAGTACTTC. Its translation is CASRPQGVETQYF.

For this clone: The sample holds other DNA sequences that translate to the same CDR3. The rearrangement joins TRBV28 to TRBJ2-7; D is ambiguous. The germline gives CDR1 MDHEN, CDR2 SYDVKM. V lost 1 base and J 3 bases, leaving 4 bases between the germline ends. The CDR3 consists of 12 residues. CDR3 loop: CASSLSLYEQYF. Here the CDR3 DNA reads TGTGCCAGCAGTTTATCTCTCTACGAGCAGTACTTC.

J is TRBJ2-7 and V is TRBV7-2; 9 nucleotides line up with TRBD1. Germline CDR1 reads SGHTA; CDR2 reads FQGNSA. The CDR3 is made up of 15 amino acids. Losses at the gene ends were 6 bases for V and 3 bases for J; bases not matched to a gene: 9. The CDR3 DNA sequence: TGTGCCAGCAGTCCCGGGACAGGGTTCTACTACGAGCAGTACTTC. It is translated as CASSPGTGFYYEQYF.

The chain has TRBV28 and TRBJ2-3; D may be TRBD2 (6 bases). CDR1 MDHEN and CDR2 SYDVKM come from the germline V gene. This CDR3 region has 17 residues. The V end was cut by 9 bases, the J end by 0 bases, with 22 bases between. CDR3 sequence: CASIGTGRGVSTDTQYF. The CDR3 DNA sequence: TGTGCCAGTATAGGTACCGGGCGGGGTGTTAGCACAGATACGCAGTATTTT.

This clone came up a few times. The CDR3 DNA sequence: TGTGCCAGCAGCCTAACTAATAACAGGGCGGGGGAGACCCAGTACTTC. This sequence encodes CASSLTNNRAGETQYF. The chain employs TRBV7-9 and TRBJ2-5; tentatively, D is TRBD1 or TRBD2 (6 bases each). This CDR3 is 16 amino acids long. CDR1 is SEHNR and CDR2 is FQNEAQ in the germline V gene (reference sequence). With 5 bases removed from V and 5 bases from J, the gap between germline ends came to 21 bases.

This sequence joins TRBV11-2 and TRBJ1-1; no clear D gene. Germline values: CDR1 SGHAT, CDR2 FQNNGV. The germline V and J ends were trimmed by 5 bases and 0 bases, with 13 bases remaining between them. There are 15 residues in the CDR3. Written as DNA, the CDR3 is TGTGCCAGCAGCGCATTAGCCCATATGAACACTGAAGCTTTCTTT. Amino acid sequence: CASSALAHMNTEAFF.

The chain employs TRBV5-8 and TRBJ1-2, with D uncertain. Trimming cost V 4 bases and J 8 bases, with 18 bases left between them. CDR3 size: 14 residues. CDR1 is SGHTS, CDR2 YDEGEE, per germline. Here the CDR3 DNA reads TGTGCCAGCAGCCCTTTGAAGGGCCGATGGGGCTACACCTTC. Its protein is CASSPLKGRWGYTF.

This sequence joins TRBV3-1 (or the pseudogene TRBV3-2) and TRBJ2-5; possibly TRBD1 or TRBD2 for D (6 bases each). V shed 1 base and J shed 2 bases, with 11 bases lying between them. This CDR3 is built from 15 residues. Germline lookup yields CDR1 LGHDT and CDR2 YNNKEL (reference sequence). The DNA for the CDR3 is TGTGCCAGCAGCCAAGGACTAGGGGGACAAGAGACCCAGTACTTC. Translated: CASSQGLGGQETQYF.

CDR3: CASSPRSGANVLTF. In DNA form, the CDR3 reads TGTGCCAGCAGCCCCCGCTCTGGGGCCAACGTCCTGACTTTC. This chain joins TRBV6-5 and TRBJ2-6; D is unclear. The CDR3 loop spans 14 amino acids. V was shortened by 6 bases and J by 0 bases, with 6 bases between the two germline ends. The germline V gene encodes CDR1 MNHEY and CDR2 SVGAGI.

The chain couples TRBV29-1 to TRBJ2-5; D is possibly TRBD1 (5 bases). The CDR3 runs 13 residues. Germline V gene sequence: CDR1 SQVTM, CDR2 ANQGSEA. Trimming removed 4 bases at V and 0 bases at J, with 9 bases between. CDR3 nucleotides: TGCAGCGTTGGTCAGGGTTACCAAGAGACCCAGTACTTC. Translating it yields CSVGQGYQETQYF.

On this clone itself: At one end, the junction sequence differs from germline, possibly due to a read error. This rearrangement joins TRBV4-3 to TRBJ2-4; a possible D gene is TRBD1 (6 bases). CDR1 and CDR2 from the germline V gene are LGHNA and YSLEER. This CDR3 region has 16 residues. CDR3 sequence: CTSSQGQPLLPNIQYF. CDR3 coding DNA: TGCACCAGCAGCCAAGGACAGCCACTGCTTCCAAACATTCAGTACTTC.

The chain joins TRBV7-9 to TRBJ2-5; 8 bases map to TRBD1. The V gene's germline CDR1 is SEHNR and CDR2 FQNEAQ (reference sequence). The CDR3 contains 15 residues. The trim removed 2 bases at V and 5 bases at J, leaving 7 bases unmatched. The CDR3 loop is CASSLRTRGRETQYF. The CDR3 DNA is TGTGCCAGCAGCTTAAGGACCAGGGGGCGCGAGACCCAGTACTTC.

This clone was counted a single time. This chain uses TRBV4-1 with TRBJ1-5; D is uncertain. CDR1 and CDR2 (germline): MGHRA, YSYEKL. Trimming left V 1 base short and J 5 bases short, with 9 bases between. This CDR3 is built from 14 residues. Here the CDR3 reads CASSQARRDQPQHF. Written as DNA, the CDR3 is TGCGCCAGCAGCCAAGCTCGGCGGGATCAGCCCCAGCATTTT.

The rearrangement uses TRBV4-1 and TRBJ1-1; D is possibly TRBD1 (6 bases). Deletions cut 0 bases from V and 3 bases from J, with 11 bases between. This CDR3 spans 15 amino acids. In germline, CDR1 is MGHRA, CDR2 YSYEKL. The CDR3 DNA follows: TGCGCCAGCAGCCAAGATGGAACAGGGTACACTGAAGCTTTCTTT. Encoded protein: CASSQDGTGYTEAFF.

CDR3 residues: CASSAQPEAGELFF. CDR3 in DNA: TGTGCCAGCAGCGCCCAACCGGAAGCCGGGGAGCTGTTTTTT. The chain has TRBV7-2 and TRBJ2-2; D unresolved. CDR3 length: 14 amino acids. V lost 5 bases, J lost 6 bases, and 13 bases lay in between. Germline CDR1 SGHTA, CDR2 FQGNSA.

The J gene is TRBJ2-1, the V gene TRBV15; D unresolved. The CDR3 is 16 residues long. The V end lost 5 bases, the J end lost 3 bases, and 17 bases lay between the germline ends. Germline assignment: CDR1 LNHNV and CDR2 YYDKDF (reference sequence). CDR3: CATSGMRTGIYNEQFF. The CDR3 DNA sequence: TGTGCCACCAGCGGTATGAGAACGGGTATCTACAATGAGCAGTTCTTC. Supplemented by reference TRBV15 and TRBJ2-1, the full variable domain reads DAMVIQNPRYQVTQFGKPVTLSCSQTLNHNVMYWYQQKSSQAPKLLFHYYDKDFNNEADTPDNFQSRRPNTSFCFLDIRSPGLGDTAMYLCATSGMRTGIYNEQFFGPGTRLTVL.

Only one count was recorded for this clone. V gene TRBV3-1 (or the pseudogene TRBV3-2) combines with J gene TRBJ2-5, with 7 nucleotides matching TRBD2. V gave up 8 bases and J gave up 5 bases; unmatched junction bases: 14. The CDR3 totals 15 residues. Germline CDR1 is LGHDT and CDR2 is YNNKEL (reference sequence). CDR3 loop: CASSGIRGSLETQYF. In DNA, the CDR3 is TGTGCCAGCTCCGGCATTCGCGGGAGTCTCGAGACCCAGTACTTC.

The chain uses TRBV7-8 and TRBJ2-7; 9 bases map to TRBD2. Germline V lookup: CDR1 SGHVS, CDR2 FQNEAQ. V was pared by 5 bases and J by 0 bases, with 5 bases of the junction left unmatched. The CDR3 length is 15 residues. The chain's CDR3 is CASSLRGLASYEQYF. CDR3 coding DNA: TGTGCCAGCAGCCTCCGGGGACTAGCCTCCTACGAGCAGTACTTC.

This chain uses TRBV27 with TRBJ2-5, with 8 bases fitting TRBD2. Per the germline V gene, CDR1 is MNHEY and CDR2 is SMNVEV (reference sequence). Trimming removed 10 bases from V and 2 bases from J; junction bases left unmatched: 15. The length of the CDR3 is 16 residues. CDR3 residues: CATKEGRTSQQETQYF. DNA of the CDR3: TGTGCCACCAAAGAGGGCCGGACTAGCCAGCAAGAGACCCAGTACTTC.

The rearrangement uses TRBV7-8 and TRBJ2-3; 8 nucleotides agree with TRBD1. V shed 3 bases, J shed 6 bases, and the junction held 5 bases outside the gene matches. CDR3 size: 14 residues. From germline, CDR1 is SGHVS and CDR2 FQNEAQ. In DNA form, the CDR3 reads TGTGCCAGCAGCTTGGGACAGGCTTGGGATACGCAGTATTTT. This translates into CASSLGQAWDTQYF.